The 27 T cell receptor beta chains below were found in one sample sequenced in a study of CD8+ T cells in alopecia areata. RNA was isolated and reverse transcribed to cDNA, the sequencing template. TCRdb keeps only in-frame clones here, not all; method: immunoSEQ multiplex PCR. The profile shows 200,000 to 250,000 clones, around three fifths of them singletons. The sample here was CD4+ T cells sorted from blood, taken at week 0. All receptors come from a human donor with alopecia areata.

The rearrangement links TRBV10-2 to TRBJ1-2; possible D gene TRBD1, 5 bases. CDR3 length: 13 residues. Germline V gene sequence: CDR1 WSHSY, CDR2 SAAADI. The V and J ends lost 2 bases and 4 bases respectively, with 8 bases between them. The CDR3 DNA follows: TGCGCCAGCAGTGAGATCCAGGGCTATGGCTACACCTTC. Residues: CASSEIQGYGYTF.

The chain joins TRBV5-1 to TRBJ1-1; D not resolved. V was shortened by 3 bases and J by 0 bases, with 6 bases between the two germline ends. Germline V CDR1 and CDR2: SGHRS, YFSETQ. There are 13 residues in the CDR3. The CDR3 coding sequence is TGCGCCAGCAGCTCGGTAGTGAACACTGAAGCTTTCTTT. Translation gives CASSSVVNTEAFF.

The rearrangement uses TRBV4-2 and TRBJ2-7; D possibly corresponds to TRBD2 (6 bases). The CDR3 is 12 residues long. The germline V gene has CDR1 LGHNA and CDR2 YNFKEQ. The V and J ends lost 0 bases and 11 bases respectively, with 11 bases between them. The CDR3 bases are TGTGCCAGCAGCCAAGATGGGGGACTCAAGTACTTC. This encodes CASSQDGGLKYF.

The chain combines TRBV5-4 with TRBJ2-3; unclear D gene. CDR3 length equals 15 residues. The V gene lost 2 bases and the J gene lost 2 bases, with 12 bases spanning the gap. CDR1 and CDR2 from the germline V gene are SGHNT and YYREEE (reference sequence). The CDR3 reads CASSFRQGFTDTQYF. The CDR3 bases are TGTGCCAGCAGCTTCCGGCAAGGCTTCACAGATACGCAGTATTTT.

The chain has TRBV29-1 and TRBJ2-5; 10 nucleotides agree with TRBD1. V shed 4 bases, J shed 5 bases, and the junction held 7 bases outside the gene matches. CDR3 length: 14 amino acids. Germline V gene sequence: CDR1 SQVTM, CDR2 ANQGSEA. DNA for the CDR3: TGCAGCGTTGCAGGACAGGGGGTCGGTGAGACCCAGTACTTC. Translating it yields CSVAGQGVGETQYF.

This clone was recorded a few times. This chain joins TRBV5-6 and TRBJ2-1, with D unresolved. The CDR3 length is 13 residues. V was shortened by 4 bases and J by 4 bases, with 9 bases between the two germline ends. Germline assignment: CDR1 SGHDT and CDR2 YYEEEE. CDR3 DNA sequence: TGTGCCAGCAGCGGGGTCGCGTACAATGAGCAGTTCTTC. Translation: CASSGVAYNEQFF.

This clone was counted between two and nine times. The V gene is TRBV5-8, the J gene TRBJ2-7; D remains unclear. The ends were cut back, 1 base at V and 0 bases at J, with 11 bases in the middle. The CDR3 has 15 amino acids. Germline loops: CDR1 SGHTS, CDR2 YDEGEE. The CDR3 nucleotides are TGTGCCAGCAGCTTGAGACCGGATAGCTCCTACGAGCAGTACTTC. It codes for CASSLRPDSSYEQYF.

The J gene is TRBJ1-5, the V gene TRBV2; D may be TRBD1 (5 bases). The germline V gene has CDR1 SNHLY and CDR2 FYNNEI. V was shortened by 6 bases and J by 5 bases, with 14 bases between the two germline ends. The length of the CDR3 is 14 residues. The CDR3 nucleotides read TGTGCCAGCAGATTCGAAGTAGGGGATCAGCCCCAGCATTTT. It translates to CASRFEVGDQPQHF.

The rearrangement links TRBV18 to TRBJ2-3, with 7 positions matching TRBD2. This CDR3 has 15 residues. Germline CDR1 is KGHSH and CDR2 is LQKENI. V shed 3 bases and J 8 bases; nucleotides not matched to a gene: 11. The CDR3 DNA reads TGTGCCAGCTCACCGGGGGGACTACCGCCGAGTACGCAGTATTTT. It codes for CASSPGGLPPSTQYF.

This clone was seen more than once but under ten times. V usage is TRBV12-5 and J usage is TRBJ2-3; D remains unclear. V shed 1 base and J shed 6 bases, with 5 bases lying between them. The CDR3 loop spans 12 amino acids. Germline V gene lookup returns CDR1 LGHNT and CDR2 FRNRAP. The CDR3 is CASGLEPDTQYF. DNA for the CDR3: TGTGCTAGTGGTTTGGAACCGGATACGCAGTATTTT.

This clone was counted a few times. The rearrangement joins TRBV6-5 to TRBJ1-1, with a weak D call TRBD1 (6 bases). This CDR3 is 13 amino acids long. Germline V gives CDR1 MNHEY, CDR2 SVGAGI. V lost 6 bases and J 1 base, leaving 9 bases between the germline ends. The DNA of the CDR3 is TGTGCCAGCAGCCTGACAGGGAACACTGAAGCTTTCTTT. It translates to CASSLTGNTEAFF.

The chain is built from TRBV2 and TRBJ2-2; 7 nucleotides line up with TRBD1. Trimming took 8 bases from V and 2 from J; bases not matched to a gene: 8. Germline V lookup: CDR1 SNHLY, CDR2 FYNNEI. The CDR3 spans 15 residues. CDR3 region: CASGRDRYNTGELFF. CDR3 sequence (DNA): TGTGCCAGCGGCCGGGACAGATACAACACCGGGGAGCTGTTTTTT.

A remark on this clone: The same CDR3 can be traced to other DNA sequences in this sample. J is TRBJ2-1 and V is TRBV4-1, with 9 nucleotides matching TRBD2. V was pared by 5 bases and J by 1 base, with 3 bases of the junction left unmatched. The CDR3 sequence is 15 residues long. Germline V gene lookup returns CDR1 MGHRA and CDR2 YSYEKL. CDR3 residues: CASSSLAGSYNEQFF. The CDR3 region has the DNA TGCGCCAGCAGCTCGCTAGCGGGATCCTACAATGAGCAGTTCTTC.

This rearrangement joins TRBV9 to TRBJ1-5; D is unclear. The germline V and J ends were trimmed by 0 bases and 7 bases, with 11 bases remaining between them. This CDR3 region has 14 residues. CDR1 and CDR2 from the germline V gene are SGDLS and YYNGEE. This CDR3 reads CASSVGVGSQPQHF. The CDR3 DNA follows: TGTGCCAGCAGCGTAGGGGTGGGTTCCCAGCCCCAGCATTTT.

This clone was detected only once. J is TRBJ2-2 and V is TRBV7-8; D not resolved. This CDR3 is built from 18 residues. V lost 0 bases to trimming and J lost 3 bases, with 17 bases between them. Per the germline V gene, CDR1 is SGHVS and CDR2 is FQNEAQ. The CDR3, as DNA: TGTGCCAGCAGCTTAGCGCCGTCCGAGGTGCGATACACCGGGGAGCTGTTTTTT. It yields the protein CASSLAPSEVRYTGELFF.

This chain joins TRBV9 and TRBJ1-2; TRBD1 agrees at 9 bases. The CDR3 loop spans 12 amino acids. In germline, CDR1 is SGDLS, CDR2 YYNGEE. V lost 4 bases and J lost 8; bases outside the gene matches: 3. The CDR3 DNA is TGTGCCAGCAGCAGGACAGGGGTCGGCTACACCTTC. Translated, it gives CASSRTGVGYTF.

The rearrangement uses TRBV27 and TRBJ2-7, with 13 bases lining up with TRBD2. V trimming: 6 bases; J trimming: 9 bases; junction bases outside the gene matches: 11. This CDR3 spans 15 amino acids. CDR1 is MNHEY, CDR2 SMNVEV, per germline (reference sequence). The CDR3 nucleotides read TGTGCCAGCAGGTACACCGGGACTAGCGGGACCACGCAGTACTTC. Translation gives CASRYTGTSGTTQYF.

The chain links TRBV5-1 to TRBJ2-5, with 9 bases identical to TRBD2. There are 15 residues in the CDR3. CDR1 SGHRS and CDR2 YFSETQ come from the germline V gene. V dropped 0 bases and J dropped 7; count of bases not matched to a gene: 7. The CDR3 region is CASSLALAGVGTQYF. The CDR3 DNA reads as TGCGCCAGCAGCTTGGCATTAGCGGGAGTTGGGACCCAGTACTTC.

This clone was seen more than once but under ten times. CDR3 in amino acids: CASGSGTSGSEQYF. CDR3 in DNA: TGTGCCAGCGGCTCCGGGACTAGCGGGAGCGAGCAGTACTTC. The genes are TRBV9 and TRBJ2-7; 14 bases align to TRBD2. The germline V gene has CDR1 SGDLS and CDR2 YYNGEE. The V segment lost 7 bases and the J segment 6 bases; nucleotides outside the gene matches: 6. There are 14 residues in the CDR3.

This clone appeared a few times. This rearrangement joins TRBV29-1 to TRBJ2-1; 9 bases line up with TRBD1. This CDR3 comprises 13 residues. Germline loops: CDR1 SQVTM, CDR2 ANQGSEA. The V segment lost 5 bases and the J segment 6 bases; nucleotides outside the gene matches: 5. CDR3 region: CSVQGQGGNEQFF. The CDR3 nucleotides are TGCAGCGTTCAGGGACAGGGCGGCAATGAGCAGTTCTTC.

The chain recombines TRBV10-3 with TRBJ1-2; TRBD1 aligns across 7 bases. From germline, CDR1 is ENHRY and CDR2 SYGVKD. The trim removed 4 bases at V and 6 bases at J, leaving 11 bases unmatched. The CDR3 runs to 15 residues. The CDR3 loop reads CAISGQGTLLDGYTF. The DNA of the CDR3 is TGTGCCATCAGTGGACAGGGTACCCTCTTAGATGGCTACACCTTC.

The V and J genes are TRBV4-1 and TRBJ1-6; tentatively, D is TRBD1 (5 bases). The ends were cut back, 3 bases at V and 5 bases at J, with 11 bases in the middle. CDR1 and CDR2 (germline): MGHRA, YSYEKL. The CDR3 is 15 amino acids. This CDR3 reads CASSHATGNNSPLHF. CDR3 DNA sequence: TGCGCCAGCAGCCATGCTACAGGCAATAATTCACCCCTCCACTTT.

The V gene is TRBV9, the J gene TRBJ1-1; 10 bases align to TRBD1. The CDR3 totals 15 residues. CDR1 is SGDLS, CDR2 YYNGEE, per germline. Germline trimming cut 4 bases from V and 0 bases from J; bases unmatched to any gene: 3. CDR3 region: CASSPGTGVNTEAFF. DNA for the CDR3: TGTGCCAGCAGCCCCGGGACAGGGGTGAACACTGAAGCTTTCTTT. Using reference TRBV9 and TRBJ1-1 for the parts outside the CDR3, the full variable domain is DSGVTQTPKHLITATGQRVTLRCSPRSGDLSVYWYQQSLDQGLQFLIQYYNGEERAKGNILERFSAQQFPDLHSELNLSSLELGDSALYFCASSPGTGVNTEAFFGQGTRLTVV.

This clone was counted a few times. The genes are TRBV4-1 and TRBJ2-1; D is ambiguous. The V end lost 0 bases, the J end lost 6 bases, and 9 bases lay between the germline ends. This CDR3 region has 14 residues. Germline CDR1 MGHRA, CDR2 YSYEKL. CDR3 DNA sequence: TGCGCCAGCAGCCAAGAGGAGCTTGGCAATGAGCAGTTCTTC. This encodes CASSQEELGNEQFF.

The rearrangement joins TRBV7-2 to TRBJ1-1; the D gene is possibly TRBD1 (5 bases). The germline gives CDR1 SGHTA, CDR2 FQGNSA. Trimming left V 5 bases short and J 3 bases short, with 10 bases between. The CDR3 extends over 13 amino acids. CDR3 sequence: CASSRTRDTEAFF. CDR3 nucleotides: TGTGCCAGCAGCCGCACCAGGGACACTGAAGCTTTCTTT.

This clone is a singleton in its sample. The rearrangement uses TRBV5-1 and TRBJ2-3; TRBD1 matches 11 bases. Germline V gene sequence: CDR1 SGHRS, CDR2 YFSETQ. Trimming at V came to 5 bases and at J to 4 bases, leaving 6 bases not matched to a gene. The CDR3 sequence is 15 residues long. The CDR3 spells CASSRTGQGADTQYF. CDR3 DNA: TGCGCCAGCAGTCGGACGGGACAGGGGGCAGATACGCAGTATTTT.

The chain joins TRBV2 to TRBJ2-7; weak D call: TRBD1 (5 bases). The CDR3 loop spans 13 amino acids. Germline CDR1 and CDR2: SNHLY and FYNNEI. The V and J ends lost 6 bases and 2 bases respectively, with 11 bases between them. Here the CDR3 DNA reads TGTGCCAGCAGCGAACAGGAGACCTACGAGCAGTACTTC. This codes for CASSEQETYEQYF.